A single sample is the source of the 5 T cell receptor beta chains below, sequenced in a study of blood T cell repertoires in COVID-19. Measured with immunoSEQ multiplex PCR; TCRdb has only the in-frame clones, and not every one. The sample records under 200,000 clones, 80% being singletons. Sequences were obtained from peripheral blood. The receptors come from a man in his 60s with acute or convalescent COVID-19.

The chain uses TRBV9 and TRBJ1-5; TRBD1 aligns across 11 bases. The germline CDR1 and CDR2 sequences are SGDLS and YYNGEE. The CDR3 runs 16 residues. V was clipped by 4 bases and J by 1 base; unmatched bases: 4. CDR3 DNA: TGTGCCAGCAGCTCCGGGACAGGGGGAAGCAATCAGCCCCAGCATTTT. Amino acid sequence: CASSSGTGGSNQPQHF.

The chain employs TRBV9 and TRBJ2-1; D not resolved. The length of the CDR3 is 12 residues. Trimming took 2 bases from V and 9 from J, leaving 9 bases between them. Germline V CDR1 and CDR2: SGDLS, YYNGEE. The CDR3 loop reads CASSVSTGEQFF. The CDR3 DNA follows: TGTGCCAGCAGCGTTTCAACGGGTGAGCAGTTCTTC.

This rearrangement joins TRBV14 to TRBJ2-3; weak D call: TRBD2 (5 bases). CDR1 is SGHDN, CDR2 FVKESK, per germline. Trimming shortened V by 0 bases and J by 1 base, and 14 bases separated the two germline ends. The CDR3 covers 17 residues. The CDR3 coding sequence is TGTGCCAGCAGCCAAGATATGCGGCTAGCTGGCACAGATACGCAGTATTTT. It yields the protein CASSQDMRLAGTDTQYF.

In this sample, this clone turned up a few times. CDR3 protein: CASSATTGTGRDGELFF. Written as DNA, the CDR3 is TGTGCCAGCAGTGCCACCACAGGGACGGGCCGCGACGGGGAGCTGTTTTTT. The rearrangement links TRBV25-1 to TRBJ2-2, with a weak D call TRBD1 (6 bases). V dropped 4 bases and J dropped 7 bases, with 22 bases sitting between them. This CDR3 has 17 residues. The V gene's germline CDR1 is MGHDK and CDR2 SYGVNS.

V is TRBV10-3 and J is TRBJ1-1; D unresolved. Trimming took off 10 bases at V and 3 bases at J, with 12 bases between the two ends. The CDR3 runs to 12 residues. Per the germline V gene, CDR1 is ENHRY and CDR2 is SYGVKD. CDR3 DNA: TGTGCCACACGTATCCAGGACACTGAAGCTTTCTTT. Translated: CATRIQDTEAFF.